This TCR beta chain is drawn from a study of T cell responses to AZD1222 COVID-19 vaccine. Notes on the study in general: Targets within unmutated variant regions were reportedly found for nearly half of spike-specific TCRs.

Repertoires were generated with immunoSEQ multiplex PCR, while TCRdb's copy carries only in-frame clones and drops some. The table includes some 140,000 clones, roughly nine tenths detected once. Regarding this clone: Its target is unknown.

The CDR3 runs 15 residues. Germline CDR1 SGHKS, CDR2 YYEKEE (reference sequence). V lost 4 bases and J 0 bases, leaving 11 bases between the germline ends. This sequence originates from an adult in good health. The sequenced sample was peripheral blood, obtained on day 0 of AZD1222 vaccination. This chain connects TRBV5-5 to TRBJ1-5, with D perhaps matching TRBD1 (5 bases). This CDR3 is CASSPQDSSNQPQHF. CDR3 nucleotide sequence: TGTGCCAGCAGCCCTCAAGACAGTAGCAATCAGCCCCAGCATTTT.